Below are 6 T cell receptor beta chains sequenced from a single sample in a study of post-analysis software for immune sequencing data. Study-wide points: Among roughly 5 TRBV segments more frequent in patients than controls were TRBV5-6, TRBV5-1 and TRBV20-1.

cDNA libraries for TCR beta contained unique molecular identifiers. TCRdb reanalysed the PCR reads using MiXCR and keeps one entry per CDR3 protein. The sample records 820,000 or so distinct CDR3 sequences, around 53% being singletons. These receptors are not linked to any known antigen. Sequencing was performed on blood. All receptors come from a girl aged 5-17 years with multiple sclerosis.

The CDR3 region has the DNA TGTGCCAGCAGCTCGGGACTCAAAATAGGCTATGGCTACACCTTC. Translated, it gives CASSSGLKIGYGYTF. The chain carries TRBV7-3 and TRBJ1-2; possibly TRBD1 for D (5 bases). The germline CDR1 and CDR2 sequences are SGHTA and FQGTGA. This CDR3 has 15 amino acids. Trimming stripped 4 bases from V and 4 bases from J, with 16 bases between.

The V and J genes are TRBV6-1 and TRBJ2-3; 9 bases fit TRBD2. This CDR3 region has 17 residues. Germline CDR1 is MNHNS and CDR2 is SASEGT. Germline trimming cut 5 bases from V and 4 bases from J; bases unmatched to any gene: 13. The CDR3 reads CASSQTIAGDFPDTQYF. In nucleotides, the CDR3 is TGTGCCAGCAGTCAGACAATAGCGGGAGATTTTCCAGATACGCAGTATTTT.

This clonotype has only a few counts. The chain links TRBV29-1 to TRBJ2-5, with 13 bases aligning to TRBD2. Germline-derived CDR1 and CDR2 are SQVTM and ANQGSEA. The junction had 11 bases not matched to a gene; V was cut back by 7 bases and J by 6 bases. The CDR3 extends over 15 amino acids. The CDR3 sequence: CSAGLAGEWMKTQYF. CDR3 DNA: TGCAGCGCTGGACTAGCGGGGGAGTGGATGAAGACCCAGTACTTC.

V gene TRBV20-1 combines with J gene TRBJ2-1; 11 bases agree with TRBD2. Germline V CDR1 and CDR2: DFQATT, SNEGSKA (reference sequence). J was trimmed by 6 bases and V by 1 base; bases with no gene match: 11. The CDR3 totals 17 residues. The CDR3 region is CSARAVSGSGRANEQFF. The DNA for the CDR3 is TGCAGTGCTAGAGCAGTATCAGGTAGCGGGAGGGCCAATGAGCAGTTCTTC.

This clonotype appeared a few times. The chain's CDR3 is CSVESTGFNYGYTF. For the CDR3, the DNA is TGCAGCGTTGAGTCGACAGGGTTTAACTATGGCTACACCTTC. This chain connects TRBV29-1 to TRBJ1-2; 7 nucleotides line up with TRBD1. With V trimmed by 3 bases and J by 1 base, 5 bases remained unmatched. This CDR3 is built from 14 residues. CDR1 and CDR2 from the germline V gene are SQVTM and ANQGSEA.

The rearrangement uses TRBV6-6 and TRBJ2-7; 10 bases match TRBD2. Germline V lookup: CDR1 MNHNY, CDR2 SVGAGI (reference sequence). This CDR3 contains 16 residues. After removal of 0 bases from V and 0 bases from J, the junction contained 2 bases not matched to a gene. The CDR3 DNA follows: TGTGCCAGCAGTTACTCGCGGACTAGCGGCTCCTACGAGCAGTACTTC. Residues: CASSYSRTSGSYEQYF.